These 9 T cell receptor beta chains came from one sample sequenced in a study of cytomegalovirus exposure and HLA in healthy donors. PCR used 60 Vbeta primers and 13 Jbeta primers. Measured with immunoSEQ multiplex PCR; TCRdb has only the in-frame clones, and not every one. The table lists 200,000 to 250,000 clones, around 81% of them singletons. Material for sequencing was PBMCs. Receptors were obtained from a woman aged 60 to 75 in good health and CMV-seropositive.

The chain combines TRBV7-2 with TRBJ1-5; possible D gene TRBD1, 5 bases. The V and J ends lost 3 bases and 3 bases respectively, with 12 bases between them. This CDR3 contains 15 residues. Germline loops: CDR1 SGHTA, CDR2 FQGNSA. The CDR3: CASSFSGGVNQPQHF. The CDR3 DNA sequence: TGTGCCAGCAGCTTTTCGGGGGGTGTCAATCAGCCCCAGCATTTT.

The chain uses TRBV2 and TRBJ1-1; 12 bases are a match to TRBD1. The CDR3 sequence is 13 residues long. Germline assignment: CDR1 SNHLY and CDR2 FYNNEI. V lost 6 bases, J lost 11 bases, and 7 bases stayed unmatched. The CDR3 DNA sequence: TGTGCCAGCAGCCCAGGGACAGGGGGCCAGGCTTTCTTT. The encoded protein is CASSPGTGGQAFF.

The CDR3 loop reads CASSLSEGQAYEQYF. In nucleotides, the CDR3 is TGTGCCAGCAGTTTATCGGAGGGACAGGCCTACGAGCAGTACTTC. V and J are TRBV27 and TRBJ2-7; 8 bases line up with TRBD1. CDR3 size: 15 residues. The germline CDR1 and CDR2 sequences are MNHEY and SMNVEV (reference sequence). V lost 0 bases and J lost 2; bases outside the gene matches: 3.

The V call is TRBV15, the J call TRBJ2-4; 11 bases map to TRBD1. J gave up 8 bases and V 6 bases, and 6 bases lay outside the gene matches. Germline values: CDR1 LNHNV, CDR2 YYDKDF (reference sequence). The CDR3 has 14 amino acids. CDR3 loop: CATSRTGGRDIQYF. In DNA form, the CDR3 reads TGTGCCACCAGTAGGACAGGGGGCAGAGACATTCAGTACTTC. Full variable domain (remainder filled in from reference TRBV15 and TRBJ2-4): DAMVIQNPRYQVTQFGKPVTLSCSQTLNHNVMYWYQQKSSQAPKLLFHYYDKDFNNEADTPDNFQSRRPNTSFCFLDIRSPGLGDTAMYLCATSRTGGRDIQYFGAGTRLSVL.

Note on this clone: Other DNA variants within this sample encode the same CDR3. This chain uses TRBV19 with TRBJ1-5; 8 nucleotides align to TRBD1. With V trimmed by 3 bases and J by 7 bases, 8 bases remained unmatched. Germline-derived CDR1 and CDR2 are LNHDA and SQIVND (reference sequence). This CDR3 spans 15 amino acids. CDR3: CASSIPPGGGQPQHF. CDR3 DNA: TGTGCCAGTAGTATTCCCCCAGGGGGCGGACAGCCCCAGCATTTT.

The gene calls are TRBV5-1 and TRBJ2-5; possibly TRBD2 for D (5 bases). Trimming removed 0 bases from V and 5 bases from J, with 11 bases in between. Germline CDR1 and CDR2: SGHRS and YFSETQ. This CDR3 has 14 residues. The CDR3 region has the DNA TGCGCCAGCAGCTTGGGGACTGGTGGGGAGACCCAGTACTTC. It yields the protein CASSLGTGGETQYF. Variable domain in full (rest from reference TRBV5-1 and TRBJ2-5): KAGVTQTPRYLIKTRGQQVTLSCSPISGHRSVSWYQQTPGQGLQFLFEYFSETQRNKGNFPGRFSGRQFSNSRSEMNVSTLELGDSALYLCASSLGTGGETQYFGPGTRLLVL.

This clone appeared a single time. The V and J genes are TRBV5-1 and TRBJ2-3; TRBD1 might be the D (5 bases). The CDR3 is made up of 15 amino acids. Germline V gene data show CDR1 as SGHRS and CDR2 as YFSETQ. Trimming took 7 bases from V and 2 from J, leaving 17 bases between them. DNA of the CDR3: TGCGCCAGCCAGCAGGGCCATGAATTCACAGATACGCAGTATTTT. It encodes CASQQGHEFTDTQYF.

The chain links TRBV10-3 to TRBJ2-5, with D hard to call. V was shortened by 0 bases and J by 7 bases, with 12 bases between the two germline ends. The CDR3 spans 14 residues. In germline, CDR1 is ENHRY, CDR2 SYGVKD. DNA for the CDR3: TGTGCCATCAGTGAGTCGACTGACGAAGGGACCCAGTACTTC. Its protein is CAISESTDEGTQYF.

This clone is a singleton in its sample. The chain couples TRBV14 to TRBJ1-5; the D gene is possibly TRBD1 (5 bases). In germline, CDR1 is SGHDN, CDR2 FVKESK. The CDR3 is 12 residues long. Trimming pared 6 bases from V and 9 bases from J, leaving 12 bases between. The CDR3 sequence: CASSPIGGPQHF. The CDR3 nucleotides read TGTGCCAGCAGTCCGATCGGGGGGCCCCAGCATTTT.